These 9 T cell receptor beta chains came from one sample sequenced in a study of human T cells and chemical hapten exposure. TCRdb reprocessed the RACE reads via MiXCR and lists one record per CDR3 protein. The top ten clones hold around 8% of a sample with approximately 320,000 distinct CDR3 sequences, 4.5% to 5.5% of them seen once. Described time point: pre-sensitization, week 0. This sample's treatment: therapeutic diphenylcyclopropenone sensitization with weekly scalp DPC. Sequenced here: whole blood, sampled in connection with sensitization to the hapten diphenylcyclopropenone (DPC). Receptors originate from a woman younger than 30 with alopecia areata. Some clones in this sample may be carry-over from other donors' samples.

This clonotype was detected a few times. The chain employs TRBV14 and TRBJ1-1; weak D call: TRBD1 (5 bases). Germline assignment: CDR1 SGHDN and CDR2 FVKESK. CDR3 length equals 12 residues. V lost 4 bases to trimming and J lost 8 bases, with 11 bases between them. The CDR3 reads CASSRDRYEAFF. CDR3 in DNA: TGTGCCAGCAGCCGGGACCGTTACGAAGCTTTCTTT. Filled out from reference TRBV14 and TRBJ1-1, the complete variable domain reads EAGVTQFPSHSVIEKGQTVTLRCDPISGHDNLYWYRRVMGKEIKFLLHFVKESKQDESGMPNNRFLAERTGGTYSTLKVQPAELEDSGVYFCASSRDRYEAFFGQGTRLTVV.

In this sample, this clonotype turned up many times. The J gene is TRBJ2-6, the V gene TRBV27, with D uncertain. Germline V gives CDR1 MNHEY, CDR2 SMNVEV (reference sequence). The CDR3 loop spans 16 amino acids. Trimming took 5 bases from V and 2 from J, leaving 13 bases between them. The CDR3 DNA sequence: TGTGCCAGCAGTCCCCACCCCTTAGCTGGGGCCAACGTCCTGACTTTC. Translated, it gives CASSPHPLAGANVLTF.

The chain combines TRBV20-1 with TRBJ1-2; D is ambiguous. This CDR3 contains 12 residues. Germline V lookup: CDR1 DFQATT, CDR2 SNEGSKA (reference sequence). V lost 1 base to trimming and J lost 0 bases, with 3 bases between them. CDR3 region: CSARGTNYGYTF. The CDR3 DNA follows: TGCAGTGCTAGAGGGACTAACTATGGCTACACCTTC.

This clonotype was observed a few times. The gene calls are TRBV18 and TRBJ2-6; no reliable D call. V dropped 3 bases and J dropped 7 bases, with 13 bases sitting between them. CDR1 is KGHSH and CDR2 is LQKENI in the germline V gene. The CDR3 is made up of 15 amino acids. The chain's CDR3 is CASSPERKLANVLTF. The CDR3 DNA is TGTGCCAGCTCACCCGAAAGGAAACTCGCCAACGTCCTGACTTTC.

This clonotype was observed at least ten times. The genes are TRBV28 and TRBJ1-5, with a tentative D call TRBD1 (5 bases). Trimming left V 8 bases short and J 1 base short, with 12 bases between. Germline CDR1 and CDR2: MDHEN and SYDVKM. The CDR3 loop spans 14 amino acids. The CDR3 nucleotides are TGTGCCAGCCGGGGGGTTGGGAGCAATCAGCCCCAGCATTTT. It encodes CASRGVGSNQPQHF. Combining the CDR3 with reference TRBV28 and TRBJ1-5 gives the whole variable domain DVKVTQSSRYLVKRTGEKVFLECVQDMDHENMFWYRQDPGLGLRLIYFSYDVKMKEKGDIPEGYSVSREKKERFSLILESASTNQTSMYLCASRGVGSNQPQHFGDGTRLSIL.

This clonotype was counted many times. DNA for the CDR3: TGTGCCAGCAGTTATAGGTCGGCCGGGCAGGGCAATCAGCCCCAGCATTTT. Encoded protein: CASSYRSAGQGNQPQHF. This rearrangement joins TRBV6-6 to TRBJ1-5; no clear D gene. V shed 3 bases and J shed 2 bases, with 17 bases lying between them. Germline CDR1 reads MNHNY; CDR2 reads SVGAGI (reference sequence). The CDR3 runs 17 residues.

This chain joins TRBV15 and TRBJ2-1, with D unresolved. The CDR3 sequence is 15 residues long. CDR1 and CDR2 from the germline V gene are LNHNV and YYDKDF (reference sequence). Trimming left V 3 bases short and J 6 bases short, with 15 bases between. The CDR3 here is CATSSPPWQSNEQFF. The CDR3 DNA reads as TGTGCCACCAGCAGTCCCCCTTGGCAGTCCAATGAGCAGTTCTTC.

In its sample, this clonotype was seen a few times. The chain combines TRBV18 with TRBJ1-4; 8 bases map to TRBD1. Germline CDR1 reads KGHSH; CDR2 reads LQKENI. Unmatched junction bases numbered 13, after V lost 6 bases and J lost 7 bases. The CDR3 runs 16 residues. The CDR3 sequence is CASSLGTGTVGEKLFF. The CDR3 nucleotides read TGTGCCAGCTCTCTCGGGACAGGCACCGTCGGTGAAAAACTGTTTTTT. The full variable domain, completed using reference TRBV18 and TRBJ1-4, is NAGVMQNPRHLVRRRGQEARLRCSPMKGHSHVYWYRQLPEEGLKFMVYLQKENIIDESGMPKERFSAEFPKEGPSILRIQQVVRGDSAAYFCASSLGTGTVGEKLFFGSGTQLSVL.

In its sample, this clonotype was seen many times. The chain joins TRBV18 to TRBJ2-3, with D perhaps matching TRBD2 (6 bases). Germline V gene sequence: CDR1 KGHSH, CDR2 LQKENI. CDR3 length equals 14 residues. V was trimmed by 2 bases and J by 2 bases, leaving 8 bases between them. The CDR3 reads CASSPAGYTDTQYF. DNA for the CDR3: TGTGCCAGCTCACCAGCGGGGTACACAGATACGCAGTATTTT.